A single sample is the source of the 32 T cell receptor beta chains below, sequenced in a study of Ad26.COV2.S vaccination and SARS-CoV-2 variants. Treatment defined: some 20 received Ad26.COV2.S at low or high dose, single or two shots; roughly five received placebo; per-sample allocation not given. Following the first vaccine or placebo injection, samples were taken on day 63. TCRdb's copy holds only in-frame clones and misses some; the assay was immunoSEQ multiplex PCR. In the table there are some 520,000 clones, around nine tenths of which are singletons. Sequencing used peripheral blood, obtained in a trial of Ad26.COV2.S vaccine versus placebo. The receptors derive from a person between 18 and 59 years old who received the Ad26.COV2.S COVID-19 vaccine or a placebo.

This CDR3 reads CASSLGTPRVGFF. The CDR3 DNA reads as TGTGCCAGCAGTTTAGGGACGCCTCGGGTAGGGTTCTTT. V gene TRBV6-6 combines with J gene TRBJ1-1; D might be TRBD1 (5 bases). This CDR3 contains 13 residues. CDR1 MNHNY and CDR2 SVGAGI come from the germline V gene (reference sequence). Trimming removed 4 bases at V and 14 bases at J, with 20 bases between.

A few counts support this clone. The rearrangement links TRBV2 to TRBJ1-5; perhaps TRBD1 as D (6 bases). Between the trimmed V and J ends, which lost 7 bases and 9 bases, there was a span of 16 bases. Germline CDR1 reads SNHLY; CDR2 reads FYNNEI. This CDR3 contains 13 residues. CDR3 nucleotide sequence: TGTGCCAGCACTGGGGGCCCTAGGATGCCCCAGCATTTT. Its protein product is CASTGGPRMPQHF.

V and J are TRBV28 and TRBJ1-1; D might be TRBD1 (6 bases). Trimming stripped 5 bases from V and 6 bases from J, with 22 bases between. This CDR3 contains 16 residues. Germline V CDR1 and CDR2: MDHEN, SYDVKM. The CDR3 nucleotides are TGTGCCAGCAGTCTCCTGCCCACAGGGAGGGCGTCTGAAGCTTTCTTT. Its translation is CASSLLPTGRASEAFF.

The chain combines TRBV7-2 with TRBJ2-1; 14 bases map to TRBD2. The V gene end was trimmed by 5 bases and the J gene end by 8 bases; junction bases not matched to a gene: 8. There are 16 residues in the CDR3. CDR1 SGHTA and CDR2 FQGNSA come from the germline V gene. The CDR3 coding sequence is TGTGCCAGCAGCCAGGGACTAGCGGGAGCGTTCGATGAGCAGTTCTTC. It encodes CASSQGLAGAFDEQFF.

The chain uses TRBV11-1 and TRBJ2-1, with 9 positions matching TRBD2. The CDR3 length is 15 residues. The J segment lost 9 bases and the V segment lost 1 base, leaving 7 bases of the junction unmatched. Germline CDR1 is SGHAT and CDR2 is FQDESV (reference sequence). CDR3 coding DNA: TGTGCCAGCAGCTTAGTGGGTAGCGGGAGTGGTGAGCAGTTCTTC. Translation gives CASSLVGSGSGEQFF.

This rearrangement joins TRBV11-2 to TRBJ2-5, with D uncertain. CDR3 length: 14 residues. Germline lookup yields CDR1 SGHAT and CDR2 FQNNGV. Trimming took 1 base from V and 7 from J, leaving 13 bases between them. The CDR3 is CASSLGVVRGTQYF. CDR3 sequence (DNA): TGTGCCAGCAGCTTAGGGGTCGTCCGCGGGACCCAGTACTTC.

The chain recombines TRBV7-9 with TRBJ2-7, with 7 bases matching TRBD2. Germline trimming cut 8 bases from V and 2 bases from J; bases unmatched to any gene: 6. The CDR3 consists of 13 residues. Germline CDR1 reads SEHNR; CDR2 reads FQNEAQ (reference sequence). In DNA, the CDR3 is TGTGCCAGCTCGGGGGGTTCAACCTACGAGCAGTACTTC. Protein: CASSGGSTYEQYF.

This chain links TRBV30 with TRBJ1-2, with 7 bases aligning to TRBD1. The CDR3 runs 14 residues. Trimming removed 0 bases from V and 6 bases from J; junction bases left unmatched: 7. Germline CDR1 GTSNPN, CDR2 SVGIG (reference sequence). The CDR3 coding sequence is TGTGCCTGGAGTGTACAGCTTACAGGGGATGGCTACACCTTC. It yields the protein CAWSVQLTGDGYTF.

This sequence joins TRBV6-5 and TRBJ1-1; TRBD1 aligns across 8 bases. V lost 7 bases and J lost 1; bases outside the gene matches: 8. CDR3 length equals 15 residues. Germline assignment: CDR1 MNHEY and CDR2 SVGAGI. The CDR3 DNA reads TGTGCCAGCACTAGTGACAGGGGTCCGAACACTGAAGCTTTCTTT. This translates into CASTSDRGPNTEAFF.

The rearrangement joins TRBV19 to TRBJ1-1; no clear D. Trimming removed 5 bases from V and 1 base from J, with 8 bases in between. Germline CDR1 and CDR2: LNHDA and SQIVND (reference sequence). The CDR3 totals 13 residues. CDR3 bases: TGTGCCAGTAGTCCCCGAGGGAACACTGAAGCTTTCTTT. It is translated as CASSPRGNTEAFF.

The chain joins TRBV11-1 to TRBJ2-7, with a tentative D call TRBD1 (5 bases). The germline V and J ends were trimmed by 1 base and 2 bases, with 9 bases remaining between them. The CDR3 spans 14 residues. Germline values: CDR1 SGHAT, CDR2 FQDESV (reference sequence). CDR3 DNA: TGTGCCAGCAGCTTAGGTCAGGGTCCCTACGAGCAGTACTTC. It encodes CASSLGQGPYEQYF.

This chain links TRBV9 with TRBJ2-7, with a weak D call TRBD2 (5 bases). The CDR3 is 14 amino acids. The germline V gene encodes CDR1 SGDLS and CDR2 YYNGEE. V lost 2 bases to trimming and J lost 0 bases, with 9 bases between them. The CDR3 coding sequence is TGTGCCAGCAGCGTGTCTAGCAGCTCCTACGAGCAGTACTTC. Translation gives CASSVSSSSYEQYF.

The genes are TRBV2 and TRBJ2-7; D is unclear. The CDR3 covers 15 residues. CDR1 SNHLY and CDR2 FYNNEI come from the germline V gene. The germline V and J ends were trimmed by 0 bases and 2 bases, with 11 bases remaining between them. In DNA form, the CDR3 reads TGTGCCAGCAGTGAAGCTCCGACACTTGCCTACGAGCAGTACTTC. It codes for CASSEAPTLAYEQYF.

The chain has TRBV6-5 and TRBJ1-6; D unclear. Trimming removed 6 bases at V and 7 bases at J, with 16 bases between. Looked up from germline, CDR1 is MNHEY and CDR2 is SVGAGI. CDR3 size: 15 residues. For the CDR3, the DNA is TGTGCCAGCAGCCCCCTGCCCGGACGGAATTCACCCCTCCACTTT. This sequence encodes CASSPLPGRNSPLHF.

This clone was counted only a few times. Other DNA sequences in the same sample also yield this CDR3. The chain has TRBV18 and TRBJ1-1, with D uncertain. CDR1 and CDR2 from the germline V gene are KGHSH and LQKENI. The V gene lost 3 bases and the J gene lost 3 bases, with 8 bases spanning the gap. This CDR3 has 13 amino acids. The CDR3 DNA reads as TGTGCCAGCTCACCGCTTGGGGACACTGAAGCTTTCTTT. Translation gives CASSPLGDTEAFF.

J is TRBJ1-6 and V is TRBV6-5; possibly TRBD1 for D (5 bases). Trimming cost V 5 bases and J 7 bases, with 15 bases left between them. CDR3 length: 15 amino acids. CDR1 is MNHEY, CDR2 SVGAGI, per germline. The DNA for the CDR3 is TGTGCCAGCAGTCGCGAGACCCGGGGCAATTCACCCCTCCACTTT. Translating it yields CASSRETRGNSPLHF.

Here the CDR3 reads CASSLQVSDEQFF. The CDR3 nucleotides are TGTGCCAGCAGTTTACAGGTTTCCGATGAGCAGTTCTTC. J is TRBJ2-1 and V is TRBV12-3 or TRBV12-4; D is ambiguous. There are 13 residues in the CDR3. Trimming removed 2 bases at V and 8 bases at J, with 10 bases between.

The rearrangement joins TRBV5-5 to TRBJ1-6; D gene unclear. The germline V gene encodes CDR1 SGHKS and CDR2 YYEKEE (reference sequence). Trimming stripped 5 bases from V and 6 bases from J, with 9 bases between. The CDR3 runs to 13 residues. CDR3: CASRPESNSPLHF. The CDR3 DNA reads as TGTGCCAGCAGGCCAGAATCTAATTCACCCCTCCACTTT.

The V gene is TRBV24-1, the J gene TRBJ2-2; 9 nucleotides agree with TRBD1. Germline lookup yields CDR1 KGHDR and CDR2 SFDVKD. The CDR3 sequence is 16 residues long. Trimming removed 4 bases from V and 3 bases from J; junction bases left unmatched: 5. CDR3 amino acids: CATSDPGQGYTGELFF. CDR3 DNA sequence: TGTGCCACCAGTGACCCGGGACAGGGATACACCGGGGAGCTGTTTTTT.

The chain recombines TRBV7-9 with TRBJ2-7, with TRBD2 matching over 14 bases. J was trimmed by 6 bases and V by 0 bases; bases with no gene match: 1. This CDR3 is 15 amino acids long. Germline V gene data show CDR1 as SEHNR and CDR2 as FQNEAQ (reference sequence). The CDR3 coding sequence is TGTGCCAGCAGCTTAGCGGGACTAGCGGGAGTCGAGCAGTACTTC. Translation: CASSLAGLAGVEQYF.

This chain links TRBV5-6 with TRBJ2-2; D call uncertain. CDR3 length: 13 amino acids. Germline V lookup: CDR1 SGHDT, CDR2 YYEEEE. V lost 1 base and J 4 bases, leaving 5 bases between the germline ends. CDR3 sequence: CASSLRPTGELFF. DNA for the CDR3: TGTGCCAGCAGCTTGAGGCCCACCGGGGAGCTGTTTTTT.

The chain joins TRBV19 to TRBJ2-3, with a possible D match to TRBD2 (6 bases). The length of the CDR3 is 15 residues. V shed 3 bases and J shed 0 bases, with 10 bases lying between them. CDR1 is LNHDA and CDR2 is SQIVND in the germline V gene (reference sequence). CDR3 DNA: TGTGCCAGTAGTATTGGGGGGTCCAGCACAGATACGCAGTATTTT. Protein product: CASSIGGSSTDTQYF.

This clone showed up just a few times. This chain connects TRBV2 to TRBJ1-5; D is undetermined. V lost 6 bases, J lost 0 bases, and 12 bases lay in between. Germline V CDR1 and CDR2: SNHLY, FYNNEI. The CDR3 contains 15 residues. The CDR3 sequence: CASRATDYSNQPQHF. In DNA form, the CDR3 reads TGTGCCAGCAGGGCAACAGATTATAGCAATCAGCCCCAGCATTTT.

This clone appeared a single time. For the CDR3, the DNA is TGTGCCAGCAGTAGGGACAGAACCTACGAGCAGTACTTC. Translated, it gives CASSRDRTYEQYF. The gene calls are TRBV5-6 and TRBJ2-7; 7 bases line up with TRBD1. This CDR3 has 13 amino acids. Germline V gene sequence: CDR1 SGHDT, CDR2 YYEEEE. Trimming cost V 5 bases and J 2 bases; bases outside gene matches: 4.

The J gene is TRBJ1-5, the V gene TRBV28; D gene uncertain. Germline lookup yields CDR1 MDHEN and CDR2 SYDVKM. The CDR3 has 13 amino acids. V lost 7 bases, J lost 10 bases, and 17 bases lay in between. CDR3 loop: CASTTGIRDPQHF. The CDR3 DNA sequence: TGTGCCAGCACTACGGGAATAAGGGATCCCCAGCATTTT.

This clone was seen a few times. V usage is TRBV6-6 and J usage is TRBJ1-1; no definite D call. Germline CDR1 reads MNHNY; CDR2 reads SVGAGI (reference sequence). CDR3 length: 13 residues. Trimming stripped 0 bases from V and 5 bases from J, with 7 bases between. The CDR3, as DNA: TGTGCCAGCAGTTACTCGCGGGATACTGAAGCTTTCTTT. Encoded protein: CASSYSRDTEAFF.

The V gene is TRBV5-1, the J gene TRBJ2-5, with 16 positions matching TRBD2. The CDR3 is 17 residues long. CDR1 and CDR2 (germline): SGHRS, YFSETQ. The V segment lost 4 bases and the J segment 3 bases; nucleotides outside the gene matches: 6. This CDR3 reads CASSPGLAGGIKETQYF. The CDR3 DNA is TGCGCCAGCAGCCCGGGACTAGCGGGAGGGATCAAAGAGACCCAGTACTTC.

This rearrangement joins TRBV25-1 to TRBJ2-1; D unclear. Trimming took off 0 bases at V and 5 bases at J, with 5 bases between the two ends. Germline V gene lookup returns CDR1 MGHDK and CDR2 SYGVNS. This CDR3 comprises 13 residues. The CDR3 sequence: CASSEYIHNEQFF. The CDR3 region has the DNA TGTGCCAGCAGTGAATATATCCACAATGAGCAGTTCTTC.

This clone was observed a single time. The V and J genes are TRBV30 and TRBJ2-1; 8 nucleotides match TRBD1. CDR3 length equals 16 residues. CDR1 and CDR2 (germline): GTSNPN, SVGIG (reference sequence). The V gene end was trimmed by 0 bases and the J gene end by 5 bases; junction bases not matched to a gene: 9. CDR3 nucleotide sequence: TGTGCCTGGAGTGTAAGGGGTGGGACAGGTAACAATGAGCAGTTCTTC. Translating it yields CAWSVRGGTGNNEQFF.

V usage is TRBV19 and J usage is TRBJ1-4; 8 bases match TRBD1. Unmatched junction bases numbered 9, after V lost 5 bases and J lost 4 bases. The CDR3 covers 16 residues. Germline CDR1 LNHDA, CDR2 SQIVND (reference sequence). The CDR3 loop is CASSPTQGAINEKLFF. The CDR3 coding sequence is TGTGCCAGTAGTCCAACCCAGGGGGCGATTAATGAAAAACTGTTTTTT.

This clone was counted once. The rearrangement links TRBV10-3 to TRBJ2-7, with 9 nucleotides matching TRBD2. The germline V gene has CDR1 ENHRY and CDR2 SYGVKD. Losses at the gene ends were 6 bases for V and 2 bases for J; bases not matched to a gene: 5. This CDR3 is built from 14 residues. The CDR3 sequence: CAIRGGTSPYEQYF. The CDR3 DNA reads TGTGCCATCAGAGGTGGGACTAGCCCCTACGAGCAGTACTTC.

The chain carries TRBV19 and TRBJ2-7; D might be TRBD1 (6 bases). The CDR3 is 13 amino acids. Germline V lookup: CDR1 LNHDA, CDR2 SQIVND (reference sequence). V gave up 3 bases and J gave up 4 bases, with 10 bases separating them. Here the CDR3 DNA reads TGTGCCAGTAGTATCCAGGGGAGTTACGAGCAGTACTTC. Amino acid sequence: CASSIQGSYEQYF.